This T cell receptor beta chain derives from a study of T cells in Graves' hyperthyroidism and ophthalmopathy (dated by TCRdb to between 2018 and 2021). About the investigation overall: Peripheral blood samples were taken at the time of initial diagnosis, prior to any treatment. A discovery cohort of around 100 patients, 43 with Graves' ophthalmopathy and 55 to 60 with stable Graves' hyperthyroidism, was used to find distinguishing TCR V-J signatures. Whether ophthalmopathy could be predicted prospectively was tested in an independent validation cohort made up of under 20 hyperthyroidism patients plus 17 patients who later progressed to ophthalmopathy. The 95 to 100 discovery patients were randomly divided into training and test sets at a 7:3 ratio. In more than 5 Graves' hyperthyroidism patients, the study also compared T-cell repertoires from thyroid tissue with T-cell repertoires from blood. After blood sampling, hyperthyroidism patients were treated with methimazole at a starting dose of 30 mg daily, and ophthalmopathy patients were treated with high-dose intravenous methylprednisolone. According to the paper, TCR Vbeta CDR3 sequencing was carried out on 120 to 150 peripheral blood samples, which came from under 50 ophthalmopathy, 80 or so hyperthyroidism and approximately 17 progressor patients.

Turning to this clonotype: The antigen this receptor binds is unknown. Per-base quality was not reported, and no clone a single base away is much larger than it.

Ophthalmopathy patients had moderately to severely active disease, with a Clinical Activity Score of 3 or more, a NOSPECS grade of 4 or more, and a disease duration of less than 3 months. Patients with uncontrolled infections, other autoimmune diseases, pregnancy or lactation were excluded. Diagnoses were established on the basis of clinical symptoms, serum thyroxine and TRAb, thyroid ultrasound, and orbital computed tomography. PBMCs were isolated from about 10 ml of fresh peripheral blood by Ficoll-Paque density gradient centrifugation. Total RNA was extracted using Trizol reagent, and RNA quality was assessed on an Agilent 2100 Bioanalyzer. CDR1 and CDR2 are read off the germline V gene as MNHEY and SVGAGI. From its cysteine to its phenylalanine, the CDR3 spans 13 amino acids. Solely the CDR3 DNA is kept, with 39 bases framed from the first base. Germline trimming: 4 bases from V, 3 bases from J; junction bases outside gene matches: 2.

What the work shows at the level of the full study, not this receptor alone: No statistical method was used to set the sample size in advance, and investigators knew the group allocation. Most expanded thyroid clonotypes (frequency above 0.001) were also detected in blood, suggesting blood repertoires may reflect thyroid immune responses. In cross-validation, a model built on a 13 V-J signature told ophthalmopathy apart from stable hyperthyroidism with approximately 90% sensitivity and about 81% specificity, and in testing the same model reached 80%/75%. In validation, progression to ophthalmopathy was predicted by the model with more than 65% sensitivity and around 75% specificity, a median of 6.5 months before onset.

The TCR beta CDR3 regions were amplified from RNA transcripts. For the first round of RT-PCR on the TCR CDR3, the HTBI primer set was used together with the Qiagen OneStep RT-PCR kit. A second multiplex PCR round built the libraries, followed by size selection and purification. Libraries were sequenced paired-end with 100 bp reads on an Illumina HiSeq2000. The authors' analysis ran thus. SOAPnuke was used to process the raw data, removing reads that contained adapters or uncalled bases, had a mean Phred below 15, or lacked an exact match to the constant primer or identifier. High-quality paired reads were merged with COPE v1.2.5, and unique nucleotide sequences were defined as clonotypes. MiTCR v1.1 was used to align the clonotypes against IMGT TRBV, TRBD and TRBJ reference segments. The analysis included only V-J combinations with a frequency above 0.0001, which together covered 98% to 99.2% of the repertoires. The TCS score was defined as F50 (clonal expansion) divided by E x V (chaos), with BLOSUM62-based TCRdist calculated between CDR3 peptides within each V-J. Welch's t-statistics and random forest reduced roughly 530 V-J features to roughly 13, which were used in a naive Bayes classifier (R e1071). TCRdb trimmed the raw reads at Q25, called clones with MiXCR and kept productive beta chains. Rows are combined by CDR3 protein, so each entry shows the most common genes and DNA. These V and J calls are TCRdb output, not the study's own analysis. Present in this sample are fewer than 250,000 distinct CDR3 sequences, around 26% of which were seen just once. The ten largest clones add up to approximately 35% of the sample.

Sequencing was done on a sample of blood. This clonotype originated in a woman in her thirties or forties with Graves' ophthalmopathy. The chain employs TRBV6-5 and TRBJ1-2; 7 bases in the junction line up with TRBD1. The base sequence is TGTGCCAGCAGTTTTGACAGGGACTATGGCTACACCTTC. This sequence encodes CASSFDRDYGYTF.